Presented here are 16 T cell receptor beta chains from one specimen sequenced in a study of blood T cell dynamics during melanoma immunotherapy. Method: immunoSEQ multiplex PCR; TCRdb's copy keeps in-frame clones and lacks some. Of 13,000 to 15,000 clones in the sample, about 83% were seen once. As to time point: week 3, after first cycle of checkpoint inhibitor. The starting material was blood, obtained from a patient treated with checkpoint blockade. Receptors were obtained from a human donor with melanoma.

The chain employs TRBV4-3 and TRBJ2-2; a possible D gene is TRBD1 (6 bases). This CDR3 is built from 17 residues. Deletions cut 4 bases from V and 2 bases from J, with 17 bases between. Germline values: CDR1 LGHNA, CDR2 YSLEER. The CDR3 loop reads CASSPRPQGSNTGELFF. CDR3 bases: TGCGCCAGCAGCCCCCGGCCGCAGGGGTCTAACACCGGGGAGCTGTTTTTT.

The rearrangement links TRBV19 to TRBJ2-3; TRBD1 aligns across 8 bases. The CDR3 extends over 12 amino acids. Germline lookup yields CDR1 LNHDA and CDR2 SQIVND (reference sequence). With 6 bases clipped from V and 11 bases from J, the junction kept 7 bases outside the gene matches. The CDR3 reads CASRDRTGQQYF. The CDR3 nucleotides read TGTGCCAGTAGAGATCGGACAGGGCAGCAGTATTTT. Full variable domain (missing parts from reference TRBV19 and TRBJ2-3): DGGITQSPKYLFRKEGQNVTLSCEQNLNHDAMYWYRQDPGQGLRLIYYSQIVNDFQKGDIAEGYSVSREKKESFPLTVTSAQKNPTAFYLCASRDRTGQQYFGPGTRLTVL.

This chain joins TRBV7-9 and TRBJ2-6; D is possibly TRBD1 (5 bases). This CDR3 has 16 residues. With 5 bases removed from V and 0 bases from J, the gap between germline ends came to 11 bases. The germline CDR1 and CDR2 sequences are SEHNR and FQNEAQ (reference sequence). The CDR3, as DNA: TGTGCCAGCAGCCCAAGGGGATACTCTGGGGCCAACGTCCTGACTTTC. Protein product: CASSPRGYSGANVLTF. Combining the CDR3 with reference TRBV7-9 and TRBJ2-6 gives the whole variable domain DTGVSQNPRHKITKRGQNVTFRCDPISEHNRLYWYRQTLGQGPEFLTYFQNEAQLEKSRLLSDRFSAERPKGSFSTLEIQRTEQGDSAMYLCASSPRGYSGANVLTFGAGSRLTVL.

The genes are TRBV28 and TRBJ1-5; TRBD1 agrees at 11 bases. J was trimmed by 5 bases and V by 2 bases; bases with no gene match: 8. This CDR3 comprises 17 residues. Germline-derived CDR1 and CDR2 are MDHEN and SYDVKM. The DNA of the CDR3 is TGTGCCAGCAGTTTAAAGGCGGGACAGGGGGTTGATCAGCCCCAGCATTTT. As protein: CASSLKAGQGVDQPQHF.

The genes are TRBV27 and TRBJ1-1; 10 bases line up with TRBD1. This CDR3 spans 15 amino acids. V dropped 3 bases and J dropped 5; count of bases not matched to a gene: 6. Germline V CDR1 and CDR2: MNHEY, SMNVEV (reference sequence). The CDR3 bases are TGTGCCAGCAGTTTTGTGGGACAGGGGATTACTGAAGCTTTCTTT. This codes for CASSFVGQGITEAFF.

Here the CDR3 DNA reads TGTGCCAGCTCACTTAACTCAGATACGCAGTATTTT. Translating it yields CASSLNSDTQYF. This sequence joins TRBV18 and TRBJ2-3; unclear D gene. V shed 4 bases and J shed 4 bases, with 6 bases lying between them. The CDR3 loop spans 12 amino acids. Germline V gene sequence: CDR1 KGHSH, CDR2 LQKENI.

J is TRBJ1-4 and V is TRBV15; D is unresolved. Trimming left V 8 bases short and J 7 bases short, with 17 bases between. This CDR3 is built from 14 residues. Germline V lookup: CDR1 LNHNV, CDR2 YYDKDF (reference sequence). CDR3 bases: TGTGCCACCCGCGTTATGGGGTTGGGTGAAAAACTGTTTTTT. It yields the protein CATRVMGLGEKLFF.

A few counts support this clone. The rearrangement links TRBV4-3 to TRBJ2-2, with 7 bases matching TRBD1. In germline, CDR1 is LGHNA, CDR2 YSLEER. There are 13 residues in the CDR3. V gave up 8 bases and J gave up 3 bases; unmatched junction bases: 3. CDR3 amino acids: CASRDRDTGELFF. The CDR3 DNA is TGCGCCAGCCGAGACAGGGACACCGGGGAGCTGTTTTTT.

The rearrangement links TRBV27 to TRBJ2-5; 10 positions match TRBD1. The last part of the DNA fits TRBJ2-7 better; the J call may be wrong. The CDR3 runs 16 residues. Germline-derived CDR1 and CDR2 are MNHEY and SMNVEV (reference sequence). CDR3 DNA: TGTGCCAGCAGACACGCCCCAGGGACAGGGGTCTACGAGCAGTACTTC. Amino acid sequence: CASRHAPGTGVYEQYF.

DNA for the CDR3: TGTGCCACCACCTCTAGCGGGGCGAGCTCCTACGAGCAGTACTTC. Amino acid sequence: CATTSSGASSYEQYF. The rearrangement links TRBV28 to TRBJ2-7; 9 bases match TRBD2. The CDR3 is made up of 15 amino acids. V was pared by 10 bases and J by 0 bases, with 10 bases of the junction left unmatched. Looked up from germline, CDR1 is MDHEN and CDR2 is SYDVKM.

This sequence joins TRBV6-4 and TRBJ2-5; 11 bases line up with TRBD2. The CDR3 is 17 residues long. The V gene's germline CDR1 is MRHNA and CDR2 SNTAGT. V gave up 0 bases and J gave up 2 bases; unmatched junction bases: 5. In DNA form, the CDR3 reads TGTGCCAGCAGTGACTCGTGGCTAGCGGGAGGACAAGAGACCCAGTACTTC. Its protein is CASSDSWLAGGQETQYF.

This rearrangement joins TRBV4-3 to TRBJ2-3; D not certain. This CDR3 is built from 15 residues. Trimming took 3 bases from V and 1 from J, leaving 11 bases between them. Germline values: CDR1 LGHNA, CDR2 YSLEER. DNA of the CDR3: TGCGCCAGCAGCCATGAATATCCCCGCACAGATACGCAGTATTTT. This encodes CASSHEYPRTDTQYF.

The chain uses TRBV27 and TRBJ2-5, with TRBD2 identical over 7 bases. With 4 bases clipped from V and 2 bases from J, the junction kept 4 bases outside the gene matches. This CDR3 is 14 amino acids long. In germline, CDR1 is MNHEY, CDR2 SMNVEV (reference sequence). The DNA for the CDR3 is TGTGCCAGCAGTTCTGTCGGGGGGCAAGAGACCCAGTACTTC. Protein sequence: CASSSVGGQETQYF.

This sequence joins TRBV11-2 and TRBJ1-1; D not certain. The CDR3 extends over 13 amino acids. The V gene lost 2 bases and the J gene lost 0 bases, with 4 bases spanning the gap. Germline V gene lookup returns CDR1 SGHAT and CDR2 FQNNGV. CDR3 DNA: TGTGCCAGCAGCTTATCACTGAACACTGAAGCTTTCTTT. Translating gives CASSLSLNTEAFF.

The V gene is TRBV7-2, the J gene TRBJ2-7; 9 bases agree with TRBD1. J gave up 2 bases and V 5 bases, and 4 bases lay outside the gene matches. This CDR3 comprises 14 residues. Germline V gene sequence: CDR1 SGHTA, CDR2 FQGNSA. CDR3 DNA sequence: TGTGCCAGCAGCCCAACAGGGGGCCCCTACGAGCAGTACTTC. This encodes CASSPTGGPYEQYF.

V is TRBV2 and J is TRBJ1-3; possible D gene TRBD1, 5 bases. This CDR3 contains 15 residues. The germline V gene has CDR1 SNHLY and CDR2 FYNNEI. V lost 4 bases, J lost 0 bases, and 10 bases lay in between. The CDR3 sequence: CASSARQSSGNTIYF. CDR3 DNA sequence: TGTGCCAGCAGTGCTCGACAGAGCTCTGGAAACACCATATATTTT.